The subject of this entry is one TCR beta chain. Study processing details: As immunoSEQ supplied junction-only sequences (without quality scores), filtering differed. TCRdb's copy holds only in-frame clones and misses some; the assay was immunoSEQ multiplex PCR. V, J and clone size reflect that table, while D and trimming were determined from the DNA. Of about 1.1 million clones listed, 70% to 85% were seen once; the top ten hold over 0.8%. The data derive from a study of shared clonotypes between healthy human individuals. Study as a whole: Donors were two women and three men aged 18 to 49.

CD4+ cells were split into CD45RA+ naive and CD45RA-negative memory subsets. V shed 2 bases, J shed 4 bases, and the junction held 7 bases outside the gene matches. The CDR3 runs 15 residues. Germline CDR1 SQVTM, CDR2 ANQGSEA. The rearrangement uses TRBV29-1 and TRBJ2-7; TRBD2 matches at 11 bases. The source material was memory CD4+ T cells from PBMCs. Subset denoted: CD45RA-negative fraction. The clonotype was recovered from a man younger than 30 in good health. Some clones in this sample may be carry-over from other donors' samples. The CDR3, as DNA: TGCAGCGTTGAATTAGCGGGAGGGACGAGTTACGAGCAGTACTTC. Translating it yields CSVELAGGTSYEQYF.